This entry is about one TCR beta chain. No antigen is known for it. Researchers reported sorting every CD8+ T cell subset in triplicate, 300,000 or so cells per sort. Naive CD8+ T cells displayed a CD45RO-CCR7+CD27+CD95- phenotype. CDR1 and CDR2 from the germline V gene are LGHNA and YNFKEQ. CDR3 length: 12 amino acids. Researchers prepared the TRB cDNA libraries using 5' RACE with UMI labels. Reprocessing the 5' RACE reads, TCRdb reports a single entry for every CDR3 protein and omits DNA. Its table lists around 66,000 distinct CDR3 sequences. The data were taken from a study of CXCR3-negative and CXCR3-positive naive CD8 T cells. Study in general: TRB reads totalled about 135 million, about 1.5 +/- 0.3 million per library.

Notes on the study in general: The study found more hydrophobic TRB CDR3s in CXCR3-positive naive cells than in CXCR3-negative naive cells. The study inferred TCR strength from TRB CDR3 properties and found comparable surface CD5 between naive subsets.

The chain links TRBV4-2 to TRBJ2-7; TCRdb's D call of TRBD2 is untestable without DNA. The sequence came from a human donor in good health. Some clones in this sample may be carry-over from other donors' samples. The sample taken for sequencing was naive CXCR3+ CD8+ T cells from blood. Subset noted: CD45RO-CCR7+CD27+CD95- naive CD8+ T cells expressing CXCR3 (TNR3+). CDR3 region: CASSHSGYEQYF.